One sample yielded the 3 T cell receptor beta chains listed below, sequenced in a study of blood T cell repertoires in COVID-19. Clones were sequenced by immunoSEQ multiplex PCR, and TCRdb holds only the in-frame ones, with some missing. The profile shows more than 300,000 clones, 85% to 95% of them singletons. Sequences were obtained from PBMCs or T cells enriched from blood (not recorded which). The receptor set was obtained from a woman in her 30s who had been exposed to COVID-19.

The rearrangement joins TRBV18 to TRBJ2-2; possible D gene TRBD2, 5 bases. Germline V CDR1 and CDR2: KGHSH, LQKENI. V lost 3 bases and J lost 3, with 14 bases in between. The CDR3 spans 16 residues. CDR3 sequence reads: CASSPRSWGDTGELFF. CDR3 in DNA: TGTGCCAGCTCACCCCGTTCCTGGGGAGACACCGGGGAGCTGTTTTTT.

The gene calls are TRBV10-3 and TRBJ1-2; a weak D match, TRBD1 (5 bases). Germline V gene data show CDR1 as ENHRY and CDR2 as SYGVKD. V was clipped by 4 bases and J by 6 bases, with 12 bases between them. The CDR3 has 13 residues. The DNA of the CDR3 is TGTGCCATCAGTGCTTACGGGGGAGATGGCTACACCTTC. Translating it yields CAISAYGGDGYTF.

The chain carries TRBV3-1 (or the pseudogene TRBV3-2) and TRBJ1-2; D possibly corresponds to TRBD1 (6 bases). CDR3 length: 14 amino acids. V lost 4 bases, J lost 5 bases, and 14 bases lay in between. Per the germline V gene, CDR1 is LGHDT and CDR2 is YNNKEL (reference sequence). The CDR3 bases are TGTGCCAGCAGCCCAGCAGGGGATCAATATGGCTACACCTTC. Protein product: CASSPAGDQYGYTF.